Below, 14 T cell receptor beta chains from the same sample are listed, as sequenced in a study of technical replicates of blood from a handful of donors. Profiling relied on immunoSEQ multiplex PCR, and the TCRdb table lists in-frame clones only, not all of them. Of about 89,000 clones in the sample, roughly 94% are singletons; the top ten hold about 0.22%. Sequences were obtained from T cells isolated from PBMCs. The receptor source for this set is a human donor in good health.

This sequence joins TRBV28 and TRBJ1-5; 7 bases align to TRBD1. The trim removed 6 bases at V and 6 bases at J, leaving 2 bases unmatched. CDR1 MDHEN and CDR2 SYDVKM come from the germline V gene. This CDR3 is built from 12 residues. The DNA for the CDR3 is TGTGCCAGCAGAAAGGGGGCTCAGCCCCAGCATTTT. This encodes CASRKGAQPQHF.

The chain recombines TRBV6-4 with TRBJ1-2; D perhaps matches TRBD1 (6 bases). V lost 3 bases, J lost 7 bases, and 18 bases lay in between. The CDR3 spans 15 residues. Germline CDR1 and CDR2: MRHNA and SNTAGT. The CDR3 loop is CASSEGGVDFSGYTF. DNA for the CDR3: TGTGCCAGCAGTGAAGGGGGAGTGGACTTTAGTGGCTACACCTTC.

This chain connects TRBV19 to TRBJ2-1; D gene uncertain. The CDR3 covers 16 residues. The germline V gene encodes CDR1 LNHDA and CDR2 SQIVND (reference sequence). Trimming stripped 4 bases from V and 6 bases from J, with 19 bases between. As DNA, the CDR3 is TGTGCCAGTAGTACTGACGTTCTAGTTCTCTCCAATGAGCAGTTCTTC. Translated: CASSTDVLVLSNEQFF.

The chain is built from TRBV15 and TRBJ1-5, with 8 bases matching TRBD1. Looked up from germline, CDR1 is LNHNV and CDR2 is YYDKDF (reference sequence). This CDR3 comprises 18 residues. J gave up 1 base and V 1 base, and 9 bases lay outside the gene matches. Written as DNA, the CDR3 is TGTGCCACCAGCAGAGTTCTTTCGACAGGGGCCAGCAATCAGCCCCAGCATTTT. This codes for CATSRVLSTGASNQPQHF.

The chain joins TRBV10-2 to TRBJ1-3, with 9 bases aligning to TRBD1. Germline assignment: CDR1 WSHSY and CDR2 SAAADI. Unmatched junction bases numbered 6, after V lost 0 bases and J lost 3 bases. There are 17 residues in the CDR3. The CDR3 here is CASSESDRGSSGNTIYF. The CDR3 bases are TGCGCCAGCAGTGAGTCAGACAGGGGGTCGAGTGGAAACACCATATATTTT.

V is TRBV2 and J is TRBJ1-3, with D possibly being TRBD1 (5 bases). Germline V lookup: CDR1 SNHLY, CDR2 FYNNEI. The germline V and J ends were trimmed by 2 bases and 4 bases, with 15 bases remaining between them. CDR3 length: 16 amino acids. Here the CDR3 DNA reads TGTGCCAGCAGTGAACTCTTGCAGGCAGGGGGAAACACCATATATTTT. It specifies CASSELLQAGGNTIYF.

This clone was detected only once. The chain carries TRBV10-1 and TRBJ2-2, with 11 bases identical to TRBD1. CDR1 and CDR2 from the germline V gene are WNHNN and SYGVQD (reference sequence). The CDR3 runs to 14 residues. After removal of 9 bases from V and 6 bases from J, the junction contained 6 bases not matched to a gene. As DNA, the CDR3 is TGCGCCAGACGGACAGGGGGCCATTCCGGGGAGCTGTTTTTT. As protein: CARRTGGHSGELFF.

This clone was detected only once. This chain connects TRBV10-1 to TRBJ1-1, with 7 bases aligning to TRBD1. Per germline, CDR1 WNHNN and CDR2 SYGVQD (reference sequence). V trimming: 4 bases; J trimming: 8 bases; junction bases outside the gene matches: 13. The CDR3 sequence is 15 residues long. In nucleotides, the CDR3 is TGCGCCAGCAGTGCGGCAGGGGGGTCCGGTAACGAAGCTTTCTTT. Translated: CASSAAGGSGNEAFF.

The chain links TRBV28 to TRBJ1-6; D is unclear. There are 17 residues in the CDR3. CDR1 and CDR2 (germline): MDHEN, SYDVKM. Trimming shortened V by 5 bases and J by 0 bases, and 14 bases separated the two germline ends. The DNA of the CDR3 is TGTGCCAGCAGTCCCCGCGGGGAAAGCTCCTATAATTCACCCCTCCACTTT. It translates to CASSPRGESSYNSPLHF.

The chain has TRBV6-1 and TRBJ2-7, with TRBD1 identical over 9 bases. The length of the CDR3 is 15 residues. CDR1 and CDR2 (germline): MNHNS, SASEGT. The V segment lost 1 base and the J segment 2 bases; nucleotides outside the gene matches: 3. CDR3 DNA sequence: TGTGCCAGCAGTGAAGGACAGGGGGGCACCTACGAGCAGTACTTC. Protein: CASSEGQGGTYEQYF.

The sample holds one count of this clone. The chain carries TRBV10-3 and TRBJ1-2; 7 positions agree with TRBD1. J was trimmed by 7 bases and V by 0 bases; bases with no gene match: 5. CDR3 length equals 14 residues. Germline V gives CDR1 ENHRY, CDR2 SYGVKD. The CDR3 spells CAISESTGSGGYTF. For the CDR3, the DNA is TGTGCCATCAGTGAGTCGACAGGGTCGGGTGGCTACACCTTC.

The rearrangement links TRBV6-5 to TRBJ2-2; D perhaps matches TRBD2 (5 bases). The germline gives CDR1 MNHEY, CDR2 SVGAGI. The V and J ends lost 3 bases and 6 bases respectively, with 11 bases between them. The CDR3 sequence is 14 residues long. The DNA of the CDR3 is TGTGCCAGCAGTTATGTGCTAGCACCCGGGGAGCTGTTTTTT. This encodes CASSYVLAPGELFF.

CDR3 in DNA: TGTGCCAGCTCACCACCGGGACAGGGCACGGCTCAGCCCCAGCATTTT. It is translated as CASSPPGQGTAQPQHF. The chain combines TRBV18 with TRBJ1-5, with 9 bases lining up with TRBD1. Per germline, CDR1 KGHSH and CDR2 LQKENI. J gave up 6 bases and V 0 bases, and 6 bases lay outside the gene matches. The CDR3 contains 16 residues.

The chain links TRBV7-9 to TRBJ2-7; 9 bases are shared with TRBD1. Germline CDR1 reads SEHNR; CDR2 reads FQNEAQ (reference sequence). The CDR3 length is 15 residues. V was pared by 5 bases and J by 0 bases, with 5 bases of the junction left unmatched. CDR3 in DNA: TGTGCCAGCAGCCCGCGGACAGGGGCCTCCTACGAGCAGTACTTC. This gives the protein CASSPRTGASYEQYF.